Detailed here is one T cell receptor beta chain. The length of the CDR3 is 15 residues. The germline gives CDR1 LNHNV, CDR2 YYDKDF (reference sequence). Trimming took 0 bases from V and 1 from J, leaving 7 bases between them. Enrolled through a virtual design, the participants were between 18 and 89 years of age and came from some 26 US areas. Researchers sorted participants into cohorts using their self-reported clinical history. Recovered participants had two consecutive negative NP/OP PCR tests, healthcare professional clearance, or symptom resolution. The data originate from a study of blood T cell repertoires in COVID-19. Measured with immunoSEQ multiplex PCR; TCRdb has only the in-frame clones, and not every one. The top ten hold about 18% of the sample, which has about 340,000 clones, 92% seen once.

The V call is TRBV15, the J call TRBJ1-5, with D unclear. This TCR derives from a woman between 25 and 40 years old who had recovered from COVID-19. The sample taken for sequencing was PBMCs or T cells enriched from blood (not recorded which). Here the CDR3 reads CATSRELGSNQPQHF. The CDR3 nucleotides are TGTGCCACCAGCAGAGAACTAGGGAGCAATCAGCCCCAGCATTTT.